This T cell receptor (beta chain) was sequenced in a study of CD8+ T cells in alopecia areata. As for this clone: The antigen remains undetermined.

The germline V gene encodes CDR1 SQVTM and CDR2 ANQGSEA. V lost 5 bases, J lost 4 bases, and 6 bases stayed unmatched. This CDR3 has 13 residues. The study's findings and limits: With tofacitinib ongoing, many expanded lesional clones persisted in both scalp and blood. A single nonresponder leaves the baseline CD8+ expansion link to response uncertain.

Isolated RNA was reverse transcribed into cDNA used as the sequencing template. Libraries were prepared by immunoSEQ multiplex PCR; TCRdb keeps only in-frame clonotypes and omits some of them. The sample includes roughly 200,000 clones, about three fifths of them seen just once. Treatment noted: oral pan-JAK inhibitor, 5-10 mg twice daily. It was from PBMCs that CD4+ and CD8+ T cells were sorted. This clonotype was obtained from a human donor with alopecia areata. The rearrangement uses TRBV29-1 and TRBJ1-2, with TRBD1 matching 8 bases. This specimen was CD4+ T cells sorted from blood, taken at week 4, from a patient treated with tofacitinib. CDR3 region: CSVPGTGFYGYTF. The CDR3 DNA follows: TGCAGCGTTCCCGGGACAGGCTTCTATGGCTACACCTTC. The complete variable domain, with remaining parts taken from reference TRBV29-1 and TRBJ1-2, reads SAVISQKPSRDICQRGTSLTIQCQVDSQVTMMFWYRQQPGQSLTLIATANQGSEATYESGFVIDKFPISRPNLTFSTLTVSNMSPEDSSIYLCSVPGTGFYGYTFGSGTRLTVV.